The rows below give T cell receptor beta chains drawn from one sample of a study of shared clonotypes between healthy human individuals. Using immunoSEQ multiplex PCR, the repertoire was profiled, and TCRdb retains in-frame clones only, with some absent. The table shows roughly 530,000 clones, with 95% to 97% occurring only once. The sequencing sample was made of naive CD4+ T cells sorted from blood. Receptor source: a woman aged 30 to 39 in good health. Each CDR3 is given with its conserved first and last residue. A D gene is named only where the DNA matches it firmly. Clone size appears in some rows only: once, few, many, or a class for an expanded clone.

v_call	d_call	j_call	clone_size	cdr3_aa	cdr3_nt
TRBV4-1	.	TRBJ1-3	.	CASSQEGAALWIGSGNTIYF	TGCGCCAGCAGCCAAGAAGGGGCGGCTCTGTGGATCGGCTCTGGAAACACCATATATTTT
TRBV7-8	.	TRBJ1-1	.	CASSLNQFAEAFF	TGTGCCAGCAGCTTGAATCAGTTTGCTGAAGCTTTCTTT
TRBV5-1	.	TRBJ1-1	.	CASSLTTQSGTEAFF	TGCGCCAGCAGCTTGACGACGCAATCGGGCACTGAAGCTTTCTTT
TRBV28	TRBD2	TRBJ2-5	.	CASRISGRGRETQYF	TGTGCCAGCAGGATTAGCGGGAGGGGACGAGAGACCCAGTACTTC
TRBV18	TRBD1	TRBJ2-7	.	CASSADRTYEQYF	TGTGCCAGCTCTGCGGACAGGACTTACGAGCAGTACTTC
TRBV19	TRBD2	TRBJ2-2	.	CGSSLAGVVTGELFF	TGTGGATCGAGCCTAGCGGGAGTTGTCACCGGGGAGCTGTTTTTT
TRBV5-6	.	TRBJ2-7	.	CASSNQGLYEQYF	TGTGCCAGCAGCAACCAGGGCCTCTACGAGCAGTACTTC
TRBV27	TRBD1	TRBJ2-7	.	CASSFDRGAGEQYF	TGTGCCAGCAGTTTCGACAGGGGAGCTGGCGAGCAGTACTTC
TRBV4-1	.	TRBJ1-3	.	CASSQERGANTIYF	TGCGCCAGCAGCCAAGAAAGGGGAGCAAACACCATATATTTT
TRBV10-2	.	TRBJ1-5	.	CASSEHRAGFDQPQHF	TGCGCCAGCAGTGAGCATAGGGCAGGGTTCGATCAGCCCCAGCATTTT
TRBV5-4	TRBD2	TRBJ2-3	.	CASSRGGGLALTDTQYF	TGTGCCAGCAGCCGTGGGGGGGGACTAGCGCTCACAGATACGCAGTATTTT
TRBV18	TRBD1	TRBJ1-1	.	CASSLRTGQAEAFF	TGTGCCAGCTCACTAAGGACAGGGCAGGCTGAAGCTTTCTTT
TRBV18	.	TRBJ2-7	.	CASSPSQGPISYEQYF	TGTGCCAGCTCACCCTCGCAGGGGCCAATCTCCTACGAGCAGTACTTC
TRBV30	.	TRBJ1-6	.	CAWSRPGSSYNSPLHF	TGTGCCTGGAGTAGGCCGGGGAGCTCCTATAATTCACCCCTCCACTTT
TRBV5-1	.	TRBJ2-7	.	CASSFMTADYEQYF	TGCGCCAGCAGCTTCATGACAGCAGACTACGAGCAGTACTTC
TRBV5-1	.	TRBJ1-3	.	CASSLDLGGNTIYF	TGCGCCAGCAGCTTGGACTTAGGTGGAAACACCATATATTTT
TRBV28	.	TRBJ1-1	.	CASRGRRVSEDTEAFF	TGTGCCAGCAGGGGACGGAGGGTCTCGGAGGACACTGAAGCTTTCTTT
TRBV6-1	TRBD1	TRBJ2-1	.	CASSELGTAYNEQFF	TGTGCCAGCAGTGAATTAGGGACAGCTTACAATGAGCAGTTCTTC
TRBV5-6	.	TRBJ2-5	once	CASSLVGLQETQYF	TGTGCCAGCAGCTTGGTCGGTCTCCAAGAGACCCAGTACTTC
TRBV28	.	TRBJ2-7	.	CASGSLGSVYEQYF	TGTGCCAGCGGTTCCTTGGGTAGCGTCTACGAGCAGTACTTC
TRBV18	.	TRBJ2-7	few	CASSPDTQTGEQYF	TGTGCCAGCTCACCGGACACTCAAACGGGCGAGCAGTACTTC
TRBV28	TRBD1	TRBJ1-1	.	CASRTGRKNTEAFF	TGTGCCAGCCGGACAGGTAGAAAGAACACTGAAGCTTTCTTT
TRBV5-1	.	TRBJ2-1	once	CASSTSEASNEQFF	TGCGCCAGCAGTACTAGTGAGGCTTCCAATGAGCAGTTCTTC
TRBV5-6	TRBD2	TRBJ2-7	.	CASSSPGGATDEQYF	TGTGCCAGCAGCTCCCCCGGGGGGGCGACGGACGAGCAGTACTTC
TRBV15	TRBD1	TRBJ1-2	.	CATSLPGGRGHYGYTF	TGTGCCACCAGCCTCCCAGGGGGGCGGGGGCACTATGGCTACACCTTC
TRBV7-6	.	TRBJ2-1	.	CASSRRQISYNEQFF	TGTGCCAGCAGCCGAAGACAGATCTCTTACAATGAGCAGTTCTTC
TRBV19	TRBD2	TRBJ2-7	.	CASSPGTSGSEQYF	TGTGCCAGTAGTCCCGGGACTAGCGGATCTGAGCAGTACTTC
TRBV11-2	.	TRBJ2-1	.	CASSFTGYNEQFF	TGTGCCAGCAGCTTTACAGGCTACAATGAGCAGTTCTTC
TRBV5-5	TRBD2	TRBJ2-1	.	CASSLGTSVNEQFF	TGTGCCAGCAGCTTGGGAACTAGCGTCAATGAGCAGTTCTTC
TRBV4-1	.	TRBJ2-5	.	CASSQVMGQRETQYF	TGCGCCAGCAGCCAAGTTATGGGGCAACGAGAGACCCAGTACTTC
TRBV10-3	TRBD2	TRBJ2-5	.	CAISPGMASGKETQYF	TGTGCCATCAGTCCGGGGATGGCTAGCGGGAAAGAGACCCAGTACTTC
TRBV6-6	.	TRBJ1-4	.	CASSATATNEKLFF	TGTGCCAGCAGTGCGACAGCAACTAATGAAAAACTGTTTTTT
TRBV4-1	.	TRBJ2-5	.	CASSQASRETQYF	TGCGCCAGCAGCCAAGCGAGCAGGGAGACCCAGTACTTC
TRBV7-8	.	TRBJ1-2	.	CASSLVQGDYGYTF	TGTGCCAGCAGCTTAGTCCAGGGTGACTATGGCTACACCTTC
TRBV21-1	.	TRBJ2-7	.	CASSTAPQSSGTGGYEQYF	TGTGCCAGCAGCACCGCGCCCCAGAGCTCCGGGACTGGAGGCTACGAGCAGTACTTC
TRBV5-1	TRBD2	TRBJ2-3	.	CASSAGTSGRTDTQYF	TGCGCCAGCAGCGCCGGGACTAGCGGGAGAACAGATACGCAGTATTTT
TRBV4-1	TRBD2	TRBJ2-7	.	CASSRQTSGRALTYEQYF	TGCGCCAGCAGCCGACAGACTAGCGGGAGGGCCTTAACCTACGAGCAGTACTTC
TRBV4-1	.	TRBJ1-4	once	CASSQVKGEAEKLFF	TGCGCCAGCAGCCAAGTCAAAGGGGAGGCAGAAAAACTGTTTTTT
TRBV19	.	TRBJ1-1	.	CASNSKGVITEAFF	TGTGCCAGTAACAGTAAGGGGGTGATCACTGAAGCTTTCTTT
TRBV7-8	TRBD2	TRBJ2-7	.	CASSSYRPGLAGVGEQYF	TGTGCCAGCAGCTCTTATAGACCCGGACTAGCGGGAGTAGGCGAGCAGTACTTC
TRBV19	.	TRBJ1-4	.	CASSAGGGAANKKLFF	TGTGCCAGTAGTGCAGGAGGTGGGGCTGCTAATAAAAAACTGTTTTTT
TRBV4-2	.	TRBJ1-5	.	CASSQDEIQPQHF	TGTGCCAGCAGCCAAGACGAGATTCAGCCCCAGCATTTT
TRBV29-1	TRBD2	TRBJ2-1	.	CSGHTSGRGNEQFF	TGCAGCGGTCATACTAGCGGGAGGGGCAATGAGCAGTTCTTC
TRBV28	.	TRBJ2-7	once	CASSSWAKSYEQYF	TGTGCCAGCAGTTCGTGGGCGAAGTCCTACGAGCAGTACTTC
TRBV2	TRBD1	TRBJ2-7	.	CASSLTGVEQYF	TGTGCCAGCAGTTTGACAGGGGTCGAGCAGTACTTC
TRBV7-9	.	TRBJ1-1	.	CASIPKVVGWAMNTEAFF	TGTGCCAGCATCCCTAAGGTGGTCGGCTGGGCAATGAACACTGAAGCTTTCTTT
TRBV11-2	.	TRBJ2-7	.	CASSRGLVRVDEQYF	TGTGCCAGCAGCCGCGGATTAGTCAGGGTCGACGAGCAGTACTTC
TRBV5-1	TRBD1	TRBJ2-5	.	CASSSGTGGEETQYF	TGCGCCAGCAGCTCCGGGACAGGGGGCGAAGAGACCCAGTACTTC
TRBV2	TRBD2	TRBJ2-2	.	CASRLVGGDTGELFF	TGTGCCAGCAGGCTAGTGGGAGGGGACACCGGGGAGCTGTTTTTT
TRBV2	TRBD1	TRBJ1-5	once	CASSEQGAANQPQHF	TGTGCCAGCAGTGAACAGGGGGCCGCCAATCAGCCCCAGCATTTT
TRBV11-2	.	TRBJ2-3	.	CASSALAGSGVGDTQYF	TGTGCCAGCAGCGCCTTGGCTGGGTCCGGAGTTGGTGATACGCAGTATTTT
TRBV7-9	.	TRBJ1-3	.	CASSTLSSGNTIYF	TGTGCCAGCAGCACCTTGAGCTCTGGAAACACCATATATTTT